A selection of T cell receptor beta chains follows, all from one sample in a study of CD8 T cells in Susac syndrome. TCRdb called the immunoSEQ multiplex PCR reads again in MiXCR, with one record for every CDR3 protein. This table has 160,000 or so distinct CDR3 sequences, approximately 94% appearing once. Sequenced input: CD8+ T cells from PBMCs. The receptors come from a human donor with multiple sclerosis. Each CDR3 is given with its conserved first and last residue. The order of the fields is V gene, clone size, D gene, J gene, CDR3 DNA, CDR3 protein. The D gene is left open where the match is weak. Clone size, where shown, is once, few, many, or a class for clones that have expanded.

V: TRBV20-1
size: .
D: .
J: TRBJ2-7
DNA: TGCAGTGCTAGAGTGGGGGGATACTACGAGCAGTACTTC
CDR3: CSARVGGYYEQYF

V: TRBV7-9
size: once
D: TRBD2
J: TRBJ2-1
DNA: TGTGCCAGCAGCCAAGAAGGGACTAGCGTCTACAATGAGCAGTTCTTC
CDR3: CASSQEGTSVYNEQFF

V: TRBV27
size: .
D: .
J: TRBJ2-1
DNA: TGTGCCAGCAGTTTCGGTCACAATGAGCAGTTCTTC
CDR3: CASSFGHNEQFF

V: TRBV27
size: .
D: .
J: TRBJ1-2
DNA: TGTGCCAGCAGTTCAGGGTATGGCTACACCTTC
CDR3: CASSSGYGYTF

V: TRBV20-1
size: .
D: .
J: TRBJ1-2
DNA: TGCAGTGCTAGAGATCCCCGGGGTCTTTCCCCGTCTAACTATGGCTACACCTTC
CDR3: CSARDPRGLSPSNYGYTF

V: TRBV15
size: .
D: .
J: TRBJ2-5
DNA: TGTGCCACCAGCAGAGACGGACCGGGAGAGACCCAGTACTTC
CDR3: CATSRDGPGETQYF

V: TRBV7-2
size: .
D: TRBD2
J: TRBJ2-1
DNA: TGTGCCAGCAGTCCGGGACTATGGGTCGATGAGCAGTTCTTC
CDR3: CASSPGLWVDEQFF

V: TRBV2
size: .
D: .
J: TRBJ1-1
DNA: TGTGCCAGCAGTGAAGGGAGAATGGGTGAAGCTTTCTTT
CDR3: CASSEGRMGEAFF

V: TRBV27
size: .
D: .
J: TRBJ2-1
DNA: TGTGCCAGCAGTTTAAGGATTAACAATGAGCAGTTCTTC
CDR3: CASSLRINNEQFF

V: TRBV11-2
size: once
D: .
J: TRBJ2-1
DNA: TGTGCCAGCAGTAGCAAAGGCTATGAGCAGTTCTTC
CDR3: CASSSKGYEQFF

V: TRBV12-5
size: .
D: TRBD1
J: TRBJ2-1
DNA: TGTGCTAGTGGTACGGACAGGGGCGATTCGGATGAGCAGTTCTTC
CDR3: CASGTDRGDSDEQFF

V: TRBV9
size: .
D: TRBD2
J: TRBJ2-3
DNA: TGTGCCACAAGCCGAAGCGGGGACACAGATACGCAGTATTTT
CDR3: CATSRSGDTDTQYF

V: TRBV11-2
size: .
D: .
J: TRBJ2-1
DNA: TGTGCCAGCAGCTTTGGCTCTCTTTTGGAGCAGTTCTTC
CDR3: CASSFGSLLEQFF

V: TRBV14
size: .
D: .
J: TRBJ2-7
DNA: TGTGCCAGCAGCCAAATCTCGGCCAGGGATTACGAGCAGTACTTC
CDR3: CASSQISARDYEQYF

V: TRBV2
size: .
D: TRBD2
J: TRBJ2-3
DNA: TGTGCCAGCAGTGACCCTAGCGGGGGTACAGATACGCAGTATTTT
CDR3: CASSDPSGGTDTQYF

V: TRBV29-1
size: .
D: .
J: TRBJ1-2
DNA: TGCAGCGTTGACGAGGGGATCTATGGCTACACCTTC
CDR3: CSVDEGIYGYTF

V: TRBV5-1
size: .
D: .
J: TRBJ1-6
DNA: TGCGCCAGCAGCTTGGAGGGGCAATCACCCCTCCACTTT
CDR3: CASSLEGQSPLHF

V: TRBV27
size: once
D: .
J: TRBJ1-2
DNA: TGTGCCAGCAGTTTTCGGGGGGAGAAAGGTTATGGCTACACCTTC
CDR3: CASSFRGEKGYGYTF

V: TRBV6-4
size: .
D: .
J: TRBJ2-3
DNA: TGTGCCAGCAGTGACTCCGGGACTAGCACAGATACGCAGTATTTT
CDR3: CASSDSGTSTDTQYF

V: TRBV29-1
size: few
D: .
J: TRBJ2-7
DNA: TGCAGCGTCGCAAGGGATTATCACGAGCAGTACTTC
CDR3: CSVARDYHEQYF

V: TRBV20-1
size: .
D: TRBD1
J: TRBJ2-7
DNA: TGCAGTGCTAGGGACGGGACAGGCAGCTCCTACGAGCAGTACTTC
CDR3: CSARDGTGSSYEQYF

V: TRBV20-1
size: .
D: TRBD1
J: TRBJ1-5
DNA: TGCAGTGCTAGAGATCCCTGGACAGGTTTTAATCAGCCCCAGCATTTT
CDR3: CSARDPWTGFNQPQHF

V: TRBV6-2/TRBV6-3
size: .
D: .
J: TRBJ1-1
DNA: TGTGCCAGCAGCCATGCTCGGGGCGCTGAAGCTTTCTTT
CDR3: CASSHARGAEAFF

V: TRBV7-8
size: .
D: TRBD1
J: TRBJ1-1
DNA: TGTGCCAGCAGCTTAGAAGGACAGGTGAACACTGAAGCTTTCTTT
CDR3: CASSLEGQVNTEAFF

V: TRBV29-1
size: .
D: TRBD2
J: TRBJ2-5
DNA: TGCAGCGTTGTACGGCTAGCGGGGACCCTGGGAGAAGAGACCCAGTACTTC
CDR3: CSVVRLAGTLGEETQYF

V: TRBV5-1
size: .
D: .
J: TRBJ1-2
DNA: TGCGCCAGCAGCATGGGCTATGGCTACACCTTC
CDR3: CASSMGYGYTF

V: TRBV7-2
size: .
D: .
J: TRBJ2-7
DNA: TGTGCCAGCAGCCCCCCGTGGGCTCAGGGAATCAGCTCCTACGAGCAGTACTTC
CDR3: CASSPPWAQGISSYEQYF

V: TRBV4-3
size: .
D: .
J: TRBJ1-2
DNA: TGCGCCAGCAGCCAAGATTTCACGGAATCCGAAACCGCGGAATATGGCTACACCTTC
CDR3: CASSQDFTESETAEYGYTF

V: TRBV29-1
size: .
D: TRBD1
J: TRBJ1-1
DNA: TGCAGCGTTGAAGGAGGACAGGGGGCCACTGAAGCTTTCTTT
CDR3: CSVEGGQGATEAFF

V: TRBV7-9
size: .
D: TRBD2
J: TRBJ2-1
DNA: TGTGCCAGCAGCTATAGCGGGGGGAGCTCCTACAATGAGCAGTTCTTC
CDR3: CASSYSGGSSYNEQFF

V: TRBV11-2
size: .
D: .
J: TRBJ2-1
DNA: TGTGCCAGCGGATGGACTGGACCCAGGAATGAGCAGTTCTTC
CDR3: CASGWTGPRNEQFF

V: TRBV30
size: .
D: TRBD1
J: TRBJ2-7
DNA: TGTGCCTGGAGTACCGGGACAGGGGGCGCCGAGCAGTACTTC
CDR3: CAWSTGTGGAEQYF

V: TRBV7-9
size: .
D: .
J: TRBJ2-5
DNA: TGTGCCAGCAGCTTAGGAAGGGCTCGAGAGACCCAGTACTTC
CDR3: CASSLGRARETQYF

V: TRBV7-9
size: .
D: TRBD2
J: TRBJ2-3
DNA: TGTGCCAGCAGCCAACCCATGTCTAGCGGGGGTTATGGTACGCAGTATTTT
CDR3: CASSQPMSSGGYGTQYF

V: TRBV2
size: once
D: TRBD1
J: TRBJ2-1
DNA: TGTGCCAGCAGGCCCCGCAGGGACAGGAGCTCCTACAATGAGCAGTTCTTC
CDR3: CASRPRRDRSSYNEQFF

V: TRBV2
size: .
D: .
J: TRBJ1-2
DNA: TGTGCCAGCAGTATCCGGGGGGGTTACTATGGCTACACCTTC
CDR3: CASSIRGGYYGYTF

V: TRBV20-1
size: .
D: .
J: TRBJ1-1
DNA: TGCAGTGCTAAGGACCTAAACACTGAAGCTTTCTTT
CDR3: CSAKDLNTEAFF

V: TRBV25-1
size: few
D: .
J: TRBJ2-7
DNA: TGTGCCAGCAGTCTCTGGGACTCCTACGAGCAGTACTTC
CDR3: CASSLWDSYEQYF

V: TRBV4-3
size: .
D: .
J: TRBJ2-7
DNA: TGCGCCAGCAGCCGAGGGACAACATCAAGGGAGCAGTACTTC
CDR3: CASSRGTTSREQYF

V: TRBV9
size: .
D: TRBD1
J: TRBJ2-2
DNA: TGTGCCAGCAGCGTAGCTCCGGGACAGGGCTACACCGGGGAGCTGTTTTTT
CDR3: CASSVAPGQGYTGELFF

V: TRBV20-1
size: .
D: TRBD1
J: TRBJ1-1
DNA: TGCAGTGCTAGAGTTTTGACAGGGCTGACTGAAGCTTTCTTT
CDR3: CSARVLTGLTEAFF

V: TRBV11-2
size: .
D: .
J: TRBJ2-3
DNA: TGTGCCAGCAGCTTAACCGGGGGGCAGTTAGATACGCAGTATTTT
CDR3: CASSLTGGQLDTQYF

V: TRBV14
size: .
D: TRBD1
J: TRBJ2-3
DNA: TGTGCCAGCAGCCGGACAGGGGGGACAGATACGCAGTATTTT
CDR3: CASSRTGGTDTQYF

V: TRBV24-1
size: .
D: .
J: TRBJ2-3
DNA: TGTGCCACCAGTGATTTGTCGGGGGCTAGCACAGATACGCAGTATTTT
CDR3: CATSDLSGASTDTQYF

V: TRBV14
size: .
D: .
J: TRBJ2-7
DNA: TGTGCCAGCAGCCACGGAGGAGAGGCGGCTAACGAGCAGTACTTC
CDR3: CASSHGGEAANEQYF

V: TRBV27
size: .
D: TRBD2
J: TRBJ2-7
DNA: TGTGCCAGCAGCCATAGCGGGTCTACCTACGAGCAGTACTTC
CDR3: CASSHSGSTYEQYF